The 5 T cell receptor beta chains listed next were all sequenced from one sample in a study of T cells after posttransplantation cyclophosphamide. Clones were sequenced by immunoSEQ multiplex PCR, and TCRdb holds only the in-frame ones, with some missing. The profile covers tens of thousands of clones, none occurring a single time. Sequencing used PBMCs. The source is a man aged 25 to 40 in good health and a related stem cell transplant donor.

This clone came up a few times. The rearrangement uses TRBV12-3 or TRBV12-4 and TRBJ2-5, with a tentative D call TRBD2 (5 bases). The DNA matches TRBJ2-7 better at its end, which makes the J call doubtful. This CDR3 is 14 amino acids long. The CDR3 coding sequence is TGTGCCAGCAGGGCGGGTCTCGCGACCTACGAGCAGTACTTC. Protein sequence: CASRAGLATYEQYF.

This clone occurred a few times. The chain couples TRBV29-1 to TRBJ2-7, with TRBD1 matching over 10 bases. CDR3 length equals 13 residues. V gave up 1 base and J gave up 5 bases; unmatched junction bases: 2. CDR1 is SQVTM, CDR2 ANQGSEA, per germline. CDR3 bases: TGCAGCGTTGAAGGGGACAGGGGCCACGAGCAGTACTTC. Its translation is CSVEGDRGHEQYF.

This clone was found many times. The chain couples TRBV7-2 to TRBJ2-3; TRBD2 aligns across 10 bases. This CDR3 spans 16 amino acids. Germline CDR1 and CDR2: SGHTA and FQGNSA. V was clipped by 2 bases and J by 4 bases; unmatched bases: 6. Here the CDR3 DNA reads TGTGCCAGCAGCTTAACCGGGACTAGCGCGGCAGATACGCAGTATTTT. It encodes CASSLTGTSAADTQYF.

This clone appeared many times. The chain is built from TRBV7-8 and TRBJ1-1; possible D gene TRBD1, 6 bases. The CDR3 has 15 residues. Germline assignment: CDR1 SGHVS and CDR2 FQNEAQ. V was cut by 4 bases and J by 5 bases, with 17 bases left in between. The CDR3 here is CASSSAGAIRTEAFF. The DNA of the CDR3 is TGTGCCAGCAGCTCCGCAGGGGCAATCAGGACTGAAGCTTTCTTT.

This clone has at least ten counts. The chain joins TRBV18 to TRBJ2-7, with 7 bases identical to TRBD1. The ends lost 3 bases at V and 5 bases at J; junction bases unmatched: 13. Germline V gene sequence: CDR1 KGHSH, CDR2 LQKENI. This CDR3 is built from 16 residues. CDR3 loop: CASSPRTTGLTDEQYF. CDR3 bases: TGTGCCAGCTCACCCCGAACGACAGGGTTAACGGACGAGCAGTACTTC.